Following are 19 T cell receptor beta chains from one sample sequenced in a study of blood T cell repertoires in COVID-19. TCRdb's copy holds only in-frame clones and misses some; the assay was immunoSEQ multiplex PCR. The data contain 140,000 to 150,000 clones, 75% to 85% of them singletons. Sequenced material: peripheral blood. The receptors here all came from a human donor with acute or convalescent COVID-19. The donor label of this sample is uncertain.

The chain recombines TRBV11-2 with TRBJ1-5; D call uncertain. This CDR3 has 13 amino acids. Germline lookup yields CDR1 SGHAT and CDR2 FQNNGV. Trimming took 5 bases from V and 2 from J, leaving 7 bases between them. The CDR3 DNA sequence: TGTGCCAGCAGCACGGAGGGCAATCAGCCCCAGCATTTT. Its protein product is CASSTEGNQPQHF.

This clone was counted a single time. The chain joins TRBV12-3 or TRBV12-4 to TRBJ1-1; TRBD1 matches 7 bases. Trimming cost V 6 bases and J 0 bases; bases outside gene matches: 1. This CDR3 has 13 amino acids. CDR3 region: CASRTGMNTEAFF. The CDR3 nucleotides read TGTGCCAGCAGGACAGGGATGAACACTGAAGCTTTCTTT.

This CDR3 is CASSVGEGLVEQYF. Here the CDR3 DNA reads TGTGCCAGCAGCGTAGGGGAGGGGTTGGTCGAGCAGTACTTC. The gene calls are TRBV9 and TRBJ2-7; TRBD2 agrees at 7 bases. The J segment lost 6 bases and the V segment lost 0 bases, leaving 6 bases of the junction unmatched. This CDR3 is 14 amino acids long. Germline V gene data show CDR1 as SGDLS and CDR2 as YYNGEE.

The chain has TRBV6-1 and TRBJ2-7; D unclear. V lost 3 bases to trimming and J lost 4 bases, with 4 bases between them. Looked up from germline, CDR1 is MNHNS and CDR2 is SASEGT. CDR3 length: 11 amino acids. CDR3: CASSDRYEQYV. CDR3 sequence (DNA): TGTGCCAGCAGTGACCGGTACGAGCAGTACGTC.

This clone was seen a few times. The V call is TRBV19, the J call TRBJ1-1; TRBD1 might be the D (6 bases). The CDR3 totals 14 residues. V was pared by 4 bases and J by 9 bases, with 18 bases between. Germline V gene lookup returns CDR1 LNHDA and CDR2 SQIVND (reference sequence). The CDR3 is CASSTSGTLTKAFF. The CDR3 nucleotides are TGTGCCAGTAGTACCTCCGGGACACTTACTAAAGCTTTCTTT. Complete variable domain (other parts from reference TRBV19 and TRBJ1-1): DGGITQSPKYLFRKEGQNVTLSCEQNLNHDAMYWYRQDPGQGLRLIYYSQIVNDFQKGDIAEGYSVSREKKESFPLTVTSAQKNPTAFYLCASSTSGTLTKAFFGQGTRLTVV.

V gene TRBV7-2 combines with J gene TRBJ2-5, with 7 bases matching TRBD2. Germline CDR1 is SGHTA and CDR2 is FQGNSA. The CDR3 loop spans 16 amino acids. The junction had 13 bases not matched to a gene; V was cut back by 3 bases and J by 6 bases. This chain's CDR3 is CASSFEGARGGKTQYF. The CDR3 DNA follows: TGTGCCAGCAGCTTCGAAGGTGCTCGCGGGGGAAAGACCCAGTACTTC.

This clone has more than one count but fewer than ten. The rearrangement uses TRBV6-5 and TRBJ1-3; D is ambiguous. Germline-derived CDR1 and CDR2 are MNHEY and SVGAGI. The CDR3 has 14 residues. V shed 9 bases and J shed 2 bases, with 14 bases lying between them. DNA for the CDR3: TGTGCCAGTACGGCGGGAACTACTGGAAACACCATATATTTT. The encoded protein is CASTAGTTGNTIYF.

The chain carries TRBV10-3 and TRBJ1-1; maybe TRBD1 (5 bases). The CDR3 has 13 amino acids. Germline V gives CDR1 ENHRY, CDR2 SYGVKD. The ends were cut back, 6 bases at V and 8 bases at J, with 16 bases in the middle. The CDR3 sequence: CAISPRGGEEAFF. The DNA for the CDR3 is TGTGCCATCAGCCCACGGGGGGGAGAAGAAGCTTTCTTT.

Here the CDR3 reads CASTEGGVYGYTF. In DNA form, the CDR3 reads TGCGCCAGCACTGAAGGGGGCGTCTATGGCTACACCTTC. The chain employs TRBV5-1 and TRBJ1-2; 7 bases are shared with TRBD1. V trimming: 6 bases; J trimming: 4 bases; junction bases outside the gene matches: 6. The germline gives CDR1 SGHRS, CDR2 YFSETQ. The CDR3 is 13 residues long.

A single count supports this clone. The rearrangement joins TRBV3-1 (or the pseudogene TRBV3-2) to TRBJ1-1; unclear D gene. Trimming took 6 bases from V and 4 from J, leaving 12 bases between them. CDR3 length equals 13 residues. The germline CDR1 and CDR2 sequences are LGHDT and YNNKEL (reference sequence). For the CDR3, the DNA is TGTGCCAGCAGTCGGGGAAGTGGCACTGAAGCTTTCTTT. Residues: CASSRGSGTEAFF.

This chain connects TRBV5-6 to TRBJ1-1, with TRBD1 matching 9 bases. The CDR3 totals 16 residues. In germline, CDR1 is SGHDT, CDR2 YYEEEE. V lost 2 bases, J lost 0 bases, and 5 bases stayed unmatched. This CDR3 reads CASSFRQGVMNTEAFF. CDR3 nucleotide sequence: TGTGCCAGCAGCTTCAGACAGGGGGTGATGAACACTGAAGCTTTCTTT.

The gene calls are TRBV18 and TRBJ2-7; 8 bases are shared with TRBD1. CDR1 KGHSH and CDR2 LQKENI come from the germline V gene. The CDR3 totals 14 residues. Trimming took 6 bases from V and 3 from J; bases not matched to a gene: 7. The CDR3 bases are TGTGCCAGCTCGCTAACAGGGGGGCACTACGAGCAGTACGTC. Protein: CASSLTGGHYEQYV.

About this clone itself: This specimen includes other DNA sequences encoding the same CDR3. V gene TRBV3-1 (or the pseudogene TRBV3-2) combines with J gene TRBJ1-5; D may be TRBD1 (5 bases). The V gene's germline CDR1 is LGHDT and CDR2 YNNKEL (reference sequence). The CDR3 contains 14 residues. The V end lost 3 bases, the J end lost 4 bases, and 10 bases lay between the germline ends. The CDR3 here is CASSHQGANQPQHF. CDR3 bases: TGTGCCAGCAGCCACCAGGGTGCTAATCAGCCCCAGCATTTT.

The chain combines TRBV7-2 with TRBJ2-1, with TRBD2 identical over 8 bases. Germline-derived CDR1 and CDR2 are SGHTA and FQGNSA. The ends lost 7 bases at V and 7 bases at J; junction bases unmatched: 15. The CDR3 covers 16 residues. Written as DNA, the CDR3 is TGTGCCAGCAACTTGGTTCACGGGGGGGCGAGGAATGAGCAGTTCTTC. Amino acid sequence: CASNLVHGGARNEQFF.

The CDR3 coding sequence is TGTGCCAGCAGAATGGGACAGGTCGCGGGAAACACCATATATTTT. As protein: CASRMGQVAGNTIYF. This chain links TRBV2 with TRBJ1-3; 8 bases match TRBD1. The CDR3 is made up of 15 amino acids. Germline loops: CDR1 SNHLY, CDR2 FYNNEI. V shed 6 bases and J 4 bases; nucleotides not matched to a gene: 8. Full variable domain (missing parts from reference TRBV2 and TRBJ1-3): EPEVTQTPSHQVTQMGQEVILRCVPISNHLYFYWYRQILGQKVEFLVSFYNNEISEKSEIFDDQFSVERPDGSNFTLKIRSTKLEDSAMYFCASRMGQVAGNTIYFGEGSWLTVV.

This chain joins TRBV2 and TRBJ2-2; possible D gene TRBD1, 6 bases. V dropped 0 bases and J dropped 1 base, with 18 bases sitting between them. The V gene's germline CDR1 is SNHLY and CDR2 FYNNEI. The CDR3 spans 19 residues. The CDR3 bases are TGTGCCAGCAGTGAAGCGCTTAGTTGGCAGGGGAGGAACACCGGGGAGCTGTTTTTT. This gives the protein CASSEALSWQGRNTGELFF.

The chain couples TRBV7-9 to TRBJ2-3; D call uncertain. V gave up 10 bases and J gave up 3 bases, with 23 bases separating them. This CDR3 comprises 16 residues. Germline assignment: CDR1 SEHNR and CDR2 FQNEAQ (reference sequence). In DNA form, the CDR3 reads TGTGCCACACTAAACCGCCCGAAGTTCGGGACAGATACGCAGTATTTT. Protein product: CATLNRPKFGTDTQYF.

The rearrangement uses TRBV19 and TRBJ1-4; D remains ambiguous. V dropped 6 bases and J dropped 4 bases, with 15 bases sitting between them. Germline loops: CDR1 LNHDA, CDR2 SQIVND (reference sequence). The CDR3 has 15 amino acids. The DNA for the CDR3 is TGTGCCAGTAGCCCGGCCGGGCGGGTTAATGAAAAACTGTTTTTT. It specifies CASSPAGRVNEKLFF.

The CDR3 nucleotides are TGTGCCAGCAGCATTTTAAGGGGAGGTGGAAACACCATATATTTT. Protein: CASSILRGGGNTIYF. The chain recombines TRBV7-2 with TRBJ1-3, with D maybe TRBD1 (5 bases). From germline, CDR1 is SGHTA and CDR2 FQGNSA. The CDR3 sequence is 15 residues long. V lost 5 bases to trimming and J lost 3 bases, with 14 bases between them.